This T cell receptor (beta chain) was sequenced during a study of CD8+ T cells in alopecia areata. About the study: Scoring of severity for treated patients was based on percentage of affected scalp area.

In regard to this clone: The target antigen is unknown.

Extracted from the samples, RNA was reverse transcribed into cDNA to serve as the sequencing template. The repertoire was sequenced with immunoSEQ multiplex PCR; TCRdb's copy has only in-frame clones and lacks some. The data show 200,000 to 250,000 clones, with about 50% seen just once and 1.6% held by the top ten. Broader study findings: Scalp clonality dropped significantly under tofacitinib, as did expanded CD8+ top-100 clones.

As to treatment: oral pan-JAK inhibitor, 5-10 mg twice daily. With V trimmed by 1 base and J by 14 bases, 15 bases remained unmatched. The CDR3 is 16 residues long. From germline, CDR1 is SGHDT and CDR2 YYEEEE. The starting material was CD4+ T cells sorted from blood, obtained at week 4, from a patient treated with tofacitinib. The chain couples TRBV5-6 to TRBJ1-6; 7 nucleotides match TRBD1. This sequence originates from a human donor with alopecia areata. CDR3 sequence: CASSLSGQPKSGSLHF. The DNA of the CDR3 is TGTGCCAGCAGCTTGTCGGGACAGCCTAAATCAGGATCCCTCCACTTT.